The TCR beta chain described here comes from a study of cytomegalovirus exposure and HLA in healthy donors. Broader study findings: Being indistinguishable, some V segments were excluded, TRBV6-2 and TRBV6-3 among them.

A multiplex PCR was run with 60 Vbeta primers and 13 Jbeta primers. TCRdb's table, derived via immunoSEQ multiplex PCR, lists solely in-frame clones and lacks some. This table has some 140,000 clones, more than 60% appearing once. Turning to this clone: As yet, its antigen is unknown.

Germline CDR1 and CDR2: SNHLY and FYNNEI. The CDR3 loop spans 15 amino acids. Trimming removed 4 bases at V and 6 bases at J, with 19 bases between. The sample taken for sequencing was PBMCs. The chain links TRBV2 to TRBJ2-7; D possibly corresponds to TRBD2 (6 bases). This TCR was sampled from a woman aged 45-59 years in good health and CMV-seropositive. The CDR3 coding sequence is TGTGCCAGCAGTGTGGGACCTGGGAGGTCAACCGAGCAGTACTTC. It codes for CASSVGPGRSTEQYF.